This paragraph reports one TCR beta chain. Antigen: not known. V gave up 7 bases and J gave up 0 bases, with 10 bases separating them. Per germline, CDR1 LNHDA and CDR2 SQIVND (reference sequence). The CDR3 consists of 14 residues. The libraries were made with immunoSEQ v3. Libraries were prepared by immunoSEQ multiplex PCR; TCRdb keeps only in-frame clonotypes and omits some of them. This table holds under 100,000 clones, roughly two thirds found once. The source of the sample is a study of TIL therapy for anti-PD-1-resistant metastatic lung cancer. Study-wide context: Tumors had a median PD-L1 proportion score of around 6.4%. Findings and limits, study-wide: Patients were highly selected, enriched for treatment-naive, never-smoker and oncogene-addicted cases.

The time point is: pre-treatment sample, taken before nivolumab and TIL therapy. Most excised metastases sampled were pleural nodules or supraclavicular lymph nodes. Tumors were harvested before any PD-1/PD-L1 blockade. The TCR comes from a person aged 25-79 years with non-small cell lung cancer. This sequence joins TRBV19 and TRBJ2-1; D remains unclear. This sample comprised tumor tissue, obtained at baseline. The CDR3, as DNA: TGTGCCAGTAAAGACTCGAGCTCCTACAATGAGCAGTTCTTC. Translation: CASKDSSSYNEQFF.